In this sample, the clone carrying this T cell receptor beta chain turned up many times. The antigen is unknown. The investigators amplified TCR beta CDR3 regions from RNA transcripts. The HTBI primer set drove a first-round RT-PCR of the TCR CDR3. One entry per CDR3 protein results from TCRdb running MiXCR on the multiplex PCR reads. This sample yields a few hundred thousand distinct CDR3 sequences, of which roughly 15% are seen a single time; about 19% belongs to the top ten. The data were taken from a study of T cells in Graves' hyperthyroidism and ophthalmopathy. Germline-derived CDR1 and CDR2 are GTSNPN and SVGIG (reference sequence). This CDR3 is built from 12 residues. The germline V and J ends were trimmed by 3 bases and 5 bases, with 10 bases remaining between them. Regarding the study as a whole: Most clonotypes that expanded in the thyroid above 0.001 also showed up in blood. Model output signaled ophthalmopathy a median 6.5 months ahead of onset. Stable hyperthyroidism and ophthalmopathy were separated using 13 V-J signatures.

V usage is TRBV30 and J usage is TRBJ1-1, with D possibly matching TRBD1 (5 bases). The specimen was blood. The receptor was isolated from a woman aged 25 to 39 with Graves' ophthalmopathy. The CDR3 reads CAWSQGATEAFF. The CDR3 DNA sequence: TGTGCCTGGAGCCAGGGTGCGACTGAAGCTTTCTTT.